This T cell receptor (beta chain) was documented in a study of vaccination effects on CD4 cells after COVID-19. Remarks on this clone: Its specificity is unknown.

The method was immunoSEQ multiplex PCR; TCRdb's version includes in-frame clones alone and lacks a portion of them. This table has tens of thousands of clones, 75% to 85% appearing once. Broader study findings: Healthy vaccinees showed cross-reactivity with common cold coronaviruses in only 1 of 255 vaccine-induced clones.

Viral peptide pools were used in the ViraFEST assay to expand antigen-specific CD4+ T cells, and sequencing came afterward. Isolating CD4+ T cells followed less than 12 days of culture. Vaccinated recipients, who were negative for nucleocapsid antibodies, had no history of SARS-CoV-2 infection. IL-2 at 10 IU/ml and peptides at about 10 ug/ml were added to cultured PBMC, around 2.2 million per well. The germline V gene has CDR1 SGHNT and CDR2 YYREEE (reference sequence). Trimming pared 0 bases from V and 3 bases from J, leaving 12 bases between. CDR3 length: 15 amino acids. The sequenced sample was CD4+ T cells from PBMCs cultured with HCoV-OC43 spike peptides, obtained before COVID-19 vaccination. Subset: HCoV-OC43 spike overlapping peptide pool stimulation. This sequence originates from a human donor who received a COVID-19 vaccine. The chain recombines TRBV5-4 with TRBJ1-2; D is unresolved. The CDR3 loop is CASSLANFQDYGYTF. In nucleotides, the CDR3 is TGTGCCAGCAGCTTGGCCAATTTTCAGGACTATGGCTACACCTTC.